The sequence of this TCR beta chain was determined in a study of spatial heterogeneity in lung cancer. Study results and caveats: Counts of expanded alpha and beta TCRs within tumors tracked the tumor nonsynonymous mutation count.

Time point denoted: sample taken at primary tumor resection. Whole RNA from tumor, nontumor lung or frozen PBMC was sequenced unsorted. This clonotype was observed many times. Its antigen remains unknown. Using its own MiXCR run on the 5' RACE reads, TCRdb lists one record per CDR3 protein. The repertoire consists of around 95,000 distinct CDR3 sequences, with about 4.6% occurring once and the leading ten covering 21%. Germline loops: CDR1 SNHLY, CDR2 FYNNEI. The CDR3 is 14 amino acids. The ends were cut back, 6 bases at V and 3 bases at J, with 11 bases in the middle. This specimen consisted of lung tumor tissue, obtained at surgery. V gene TRBV2 combines with J gene TRBJ2-2; D is unclear. This sequence was found in a male donor with early-stage non-small cell lung cancer. The CDR3 nucleotides read TGTGCCAGCAGCAAGGAGTTCTACACCGGGGAGCTGTTTTTT. It encodes CASSKEFYTGELFF. The full variable domain, its missing parts supplied by reference TRBV2 and TRBJ2-2, is EPEVTQTPSHQVTQMGQEVILRCVPISNHLYFYWYRQILGQKVEFLVSFYNNEISEKSEIFDDQFSVERPDGSNFTLKIRSTKLEDSAMYFCASSKEFYTGELFFGEGSRLTVL.